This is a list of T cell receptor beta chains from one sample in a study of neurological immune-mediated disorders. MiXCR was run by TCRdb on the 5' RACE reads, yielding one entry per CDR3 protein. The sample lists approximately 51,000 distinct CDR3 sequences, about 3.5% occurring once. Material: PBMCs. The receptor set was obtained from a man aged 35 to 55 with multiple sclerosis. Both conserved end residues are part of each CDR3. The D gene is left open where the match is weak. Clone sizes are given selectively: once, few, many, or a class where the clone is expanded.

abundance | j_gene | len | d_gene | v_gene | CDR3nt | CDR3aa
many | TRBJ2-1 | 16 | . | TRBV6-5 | TGTGCCAGCAGTTACTCGAGGGGTTCGGTATCGAGTGAGCAGTTCTTC | CASSYSRGSVSSEQFF
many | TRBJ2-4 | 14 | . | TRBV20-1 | TGCAGTGCTAGTAAGACAGGAGAAAAAAACATTCAGTACTTC | CSASKTGEKNIQYF
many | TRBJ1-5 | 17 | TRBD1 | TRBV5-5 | TGTGCCAGCAGCTTGGGCCCGGGACAGCCTATGATGGAGCCCCAGCATTTT | CASSLGPGQPMMEPQHF
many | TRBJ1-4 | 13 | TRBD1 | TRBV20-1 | TGCAGTGCTACCGGGACAGGGGATGAAAAACTGTTTTTT | CSATGTGDEKLFF
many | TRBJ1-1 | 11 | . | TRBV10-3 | TGTGCCATCAGTCAGTACACTGAAGCTTTCTTT | CAISQYTEAFF
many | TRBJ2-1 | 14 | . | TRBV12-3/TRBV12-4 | TGTGCCAGCAGCCCCACGGGGGGCCTCAATGAGCAGTTCTTC | CASSPTGGLNEQFF
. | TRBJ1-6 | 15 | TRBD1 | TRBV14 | TGTGCCAGCAGCCAAGCGGGACAGCCCAATTCACCCCTCCACTTT | CASSQAGQPNSPLHF
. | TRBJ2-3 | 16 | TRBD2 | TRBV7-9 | TGTGCCAGCAGCTTCAGGAGCGGGGGGGGCACAGATACGCAGTATTTT | CASSFRSGGGTDTQYF
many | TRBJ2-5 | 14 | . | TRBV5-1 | TGCGCCAGCAGCTTAGGACAGACTCAAGAGACCCAGTACTTC | CASSLGQTQETQYF
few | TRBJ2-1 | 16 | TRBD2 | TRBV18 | TGTGCCAGCTCACCAGTCCCTAGCGGGGTAGGGAATGAGCAGTTCTTC | CASSPVPSGVGNEQFF